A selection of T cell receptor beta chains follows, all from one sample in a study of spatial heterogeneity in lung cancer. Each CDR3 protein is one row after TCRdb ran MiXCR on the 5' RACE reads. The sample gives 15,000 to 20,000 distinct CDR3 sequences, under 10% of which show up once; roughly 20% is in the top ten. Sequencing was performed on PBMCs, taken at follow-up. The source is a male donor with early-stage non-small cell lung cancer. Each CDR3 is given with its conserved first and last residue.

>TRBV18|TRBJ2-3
CASSPLGLGGTDTQYF
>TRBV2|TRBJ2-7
CASSEGVAGGNEQYF
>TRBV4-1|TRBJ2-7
CASKVESTYEQYF
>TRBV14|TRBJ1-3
CASSIGYWVPGNTIYF
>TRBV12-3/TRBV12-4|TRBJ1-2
CASSSTTQGFRGYTF
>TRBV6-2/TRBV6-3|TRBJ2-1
CASSFSGGSYNEQFF
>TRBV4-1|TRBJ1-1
CASSQSGLLPEAFF
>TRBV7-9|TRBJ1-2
CATWRGIYGYTF
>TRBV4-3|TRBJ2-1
CASSQVFLGGSYNEQFF
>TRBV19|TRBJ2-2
CASSGRVTGELFF
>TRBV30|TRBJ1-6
CAGGQLNSPLHF
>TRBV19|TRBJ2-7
CASSRRGSYEQYF
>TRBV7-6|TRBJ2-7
CASSLRDSTYEQYF
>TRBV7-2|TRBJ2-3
CASSLGGGGLDTQYF
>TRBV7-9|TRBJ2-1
CASSFAGEQFF
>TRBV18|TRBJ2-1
CASSPLSDPYNEQFF
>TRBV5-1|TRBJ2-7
CASSLRREGLYEQYF
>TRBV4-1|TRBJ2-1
CASSRDVHNEQFF
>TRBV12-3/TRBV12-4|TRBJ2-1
CASSSGSSSYNEQFF
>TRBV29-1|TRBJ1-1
CSAFASGKDTEAFF
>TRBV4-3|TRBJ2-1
CASSQDRSGREQFF
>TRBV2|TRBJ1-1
CASSDHTEAFF
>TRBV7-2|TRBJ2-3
CASSLGGALTDTQYF
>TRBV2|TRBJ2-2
CASTGLRYTGELFF
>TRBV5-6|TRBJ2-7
CASSSTRAGEQYF
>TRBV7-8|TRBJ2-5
CASSLALSTGTQYF
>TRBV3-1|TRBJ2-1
CASSASKGRWGRVENEQFF
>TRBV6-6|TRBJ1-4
CASRQPSGEKLFF